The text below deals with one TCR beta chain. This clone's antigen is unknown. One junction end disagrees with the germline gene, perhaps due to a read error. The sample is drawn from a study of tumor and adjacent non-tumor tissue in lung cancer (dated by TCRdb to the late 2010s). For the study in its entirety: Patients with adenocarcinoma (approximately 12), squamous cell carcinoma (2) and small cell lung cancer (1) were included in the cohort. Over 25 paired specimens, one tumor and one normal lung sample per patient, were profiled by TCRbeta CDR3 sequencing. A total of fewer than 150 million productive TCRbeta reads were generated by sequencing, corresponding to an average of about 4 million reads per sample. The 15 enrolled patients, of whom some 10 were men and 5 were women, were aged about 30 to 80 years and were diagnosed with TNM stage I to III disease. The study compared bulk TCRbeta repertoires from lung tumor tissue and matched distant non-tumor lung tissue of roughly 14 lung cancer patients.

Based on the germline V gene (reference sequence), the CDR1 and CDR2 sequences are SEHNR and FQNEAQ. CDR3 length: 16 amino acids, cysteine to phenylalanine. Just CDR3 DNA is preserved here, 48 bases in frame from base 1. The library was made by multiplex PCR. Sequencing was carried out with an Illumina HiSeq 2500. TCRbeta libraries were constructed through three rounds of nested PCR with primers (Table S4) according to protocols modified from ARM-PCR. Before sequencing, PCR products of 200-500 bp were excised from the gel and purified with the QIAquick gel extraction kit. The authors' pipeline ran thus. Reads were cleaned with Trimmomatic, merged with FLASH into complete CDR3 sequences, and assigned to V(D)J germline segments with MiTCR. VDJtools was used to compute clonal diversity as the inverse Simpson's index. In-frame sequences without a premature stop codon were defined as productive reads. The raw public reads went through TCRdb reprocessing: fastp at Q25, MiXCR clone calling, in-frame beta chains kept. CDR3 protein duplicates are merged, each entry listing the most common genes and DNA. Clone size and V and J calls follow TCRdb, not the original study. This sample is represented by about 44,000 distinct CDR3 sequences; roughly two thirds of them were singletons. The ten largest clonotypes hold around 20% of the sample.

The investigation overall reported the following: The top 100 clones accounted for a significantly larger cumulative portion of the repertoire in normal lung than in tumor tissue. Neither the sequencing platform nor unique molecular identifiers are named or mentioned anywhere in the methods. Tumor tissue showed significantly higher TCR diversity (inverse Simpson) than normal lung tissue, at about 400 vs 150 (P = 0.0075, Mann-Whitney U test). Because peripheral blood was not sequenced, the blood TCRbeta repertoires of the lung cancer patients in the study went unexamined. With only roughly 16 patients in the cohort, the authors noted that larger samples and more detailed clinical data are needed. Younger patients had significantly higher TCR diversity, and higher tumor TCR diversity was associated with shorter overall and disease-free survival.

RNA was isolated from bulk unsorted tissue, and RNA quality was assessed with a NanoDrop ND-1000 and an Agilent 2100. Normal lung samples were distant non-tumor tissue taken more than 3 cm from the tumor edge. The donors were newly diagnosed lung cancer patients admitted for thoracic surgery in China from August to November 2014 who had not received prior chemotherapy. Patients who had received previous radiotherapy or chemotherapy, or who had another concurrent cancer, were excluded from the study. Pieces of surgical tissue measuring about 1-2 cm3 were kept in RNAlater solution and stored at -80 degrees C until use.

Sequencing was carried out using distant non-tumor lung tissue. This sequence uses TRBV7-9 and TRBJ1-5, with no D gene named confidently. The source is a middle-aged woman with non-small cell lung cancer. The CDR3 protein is CASCLEAGGNNQPQHF. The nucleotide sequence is TGTGCCAGCTGCTTAGAGGCCGGCGGGAACAATCAGCCCCAGCATTTT.